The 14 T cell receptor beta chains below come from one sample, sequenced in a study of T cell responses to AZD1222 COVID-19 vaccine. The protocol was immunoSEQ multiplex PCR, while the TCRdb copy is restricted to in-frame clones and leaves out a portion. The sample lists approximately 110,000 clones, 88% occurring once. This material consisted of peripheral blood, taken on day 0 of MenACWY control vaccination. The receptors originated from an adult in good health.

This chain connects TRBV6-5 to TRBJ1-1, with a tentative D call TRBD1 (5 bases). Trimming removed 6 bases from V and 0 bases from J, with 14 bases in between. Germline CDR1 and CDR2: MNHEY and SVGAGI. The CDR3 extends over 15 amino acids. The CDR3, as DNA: TGTGCCAGCAGGGCCCCCGGGGGGATGAACACTGAAGCTTTCTTT. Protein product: CASRAPGGMNTEAFF.

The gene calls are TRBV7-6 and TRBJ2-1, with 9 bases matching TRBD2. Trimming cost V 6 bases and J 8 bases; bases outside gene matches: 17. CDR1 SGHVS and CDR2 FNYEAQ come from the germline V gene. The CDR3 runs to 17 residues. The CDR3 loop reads CASRFAAAGGPYDEQFF. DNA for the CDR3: TGTGCCAGCAGGTTCGCGGCGGCGGGAGGGCCCTATGATGAGCAGTTCTTC.

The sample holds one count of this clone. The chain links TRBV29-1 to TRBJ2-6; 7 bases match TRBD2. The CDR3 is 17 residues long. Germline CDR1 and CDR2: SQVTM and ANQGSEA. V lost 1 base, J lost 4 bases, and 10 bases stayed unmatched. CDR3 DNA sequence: TGCAGCGTTGAAGTACCAGCGGGACCTTCCGGGGCCAACGTCCTGACTTTC. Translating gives CSVEVPAGPSGANVLTF.

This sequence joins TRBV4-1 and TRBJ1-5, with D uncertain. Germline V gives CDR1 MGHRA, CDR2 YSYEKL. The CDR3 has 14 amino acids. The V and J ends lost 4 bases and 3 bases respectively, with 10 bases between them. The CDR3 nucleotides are TGCGCCAGCAGCCCCAAACTGGACAATCAGCCCCAGCATTTT. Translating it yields CASSPKLDNQPQHF.

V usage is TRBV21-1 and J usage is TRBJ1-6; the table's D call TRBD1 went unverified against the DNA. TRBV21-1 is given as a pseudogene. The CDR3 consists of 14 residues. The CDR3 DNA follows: TGTGCCAGCAGCAAAGGACAGACGAATTCACCCCTCCACTTT. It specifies CASSKGQTNSPLHF.

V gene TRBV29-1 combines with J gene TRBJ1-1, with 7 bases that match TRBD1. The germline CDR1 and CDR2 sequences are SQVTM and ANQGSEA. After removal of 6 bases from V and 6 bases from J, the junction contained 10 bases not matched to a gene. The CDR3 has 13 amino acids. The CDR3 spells CSVNRGLYAEAFF. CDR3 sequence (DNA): TGCAGCGTCAACAGGGGCCTCTACGCTGAAGCTTTCTTT.

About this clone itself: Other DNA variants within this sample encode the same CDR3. The CDR3 DNA reads as TGTGCCAGCAGTTTTGGGTACGAGCAGTACTTC. This codes for CASSFGYEQYF. The chain is built from TRBV12-3 or TRBV12-4 and TRBJ2-7; the D is unclear. The length of the CDR3 is 11 residues. V was pared by 3 bases and J by 4 bases, with 4 bases between.

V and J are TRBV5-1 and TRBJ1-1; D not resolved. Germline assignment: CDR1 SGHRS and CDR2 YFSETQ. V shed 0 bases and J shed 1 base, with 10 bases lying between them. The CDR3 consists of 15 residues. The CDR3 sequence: CASSLGSHPNTEAFF. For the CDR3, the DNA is TGCGCCAGCAGCTTGGGATCTCACCCGAACACTGAAGCTTTCTTT.

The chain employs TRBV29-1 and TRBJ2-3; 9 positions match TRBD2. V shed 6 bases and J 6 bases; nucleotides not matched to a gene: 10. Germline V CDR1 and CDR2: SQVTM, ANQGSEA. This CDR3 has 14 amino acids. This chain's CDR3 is CSVAGAGGPDTQYF. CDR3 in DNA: TGCAGCGTCGCAGGGGCGGGGGGGCCCGATACGCAGTATTTT.

The CDR3 here is CARGDRGTDTQYF. The DNA for the CDR3 is TGTGCCAGGGGGGACAGGGGAACAGATACGCAGTATTTT. V and J are TRBV6-5 and TRBJ2-3; 10 nucleotides agree with TRBD1. The CDR3 totals 13 residues. J gave up 3 bases and V 9 bases, and 3 bases lay outside the gene matches. Germline loops: CDR1 MNHEY, CDR2 SVGAGI.

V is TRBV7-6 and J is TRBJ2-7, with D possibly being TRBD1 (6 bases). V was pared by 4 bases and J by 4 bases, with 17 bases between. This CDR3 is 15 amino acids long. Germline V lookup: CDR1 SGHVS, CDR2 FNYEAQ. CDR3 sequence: CASSSLQGFGYEQYF. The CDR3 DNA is TGTGCCAGCAGCTCCCTACAGGGTTTCGGTTACGAGCAGTACTTC. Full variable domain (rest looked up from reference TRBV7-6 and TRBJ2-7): GAGVSQSPRYKVTKRGQDVALRCDPISGHVSLYWYRQALGQGPEFLTYFNYEAQQDKSGLPNDRFSAERPEGSISTLTIQRTEQRDSAMYRCASSSLQGFGYEQYFGPGTRLTVT.

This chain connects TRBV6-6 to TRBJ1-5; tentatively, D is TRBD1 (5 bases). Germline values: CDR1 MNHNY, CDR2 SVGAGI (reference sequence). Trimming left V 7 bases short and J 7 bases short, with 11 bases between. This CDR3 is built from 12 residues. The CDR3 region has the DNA TGTGCCAGCAATGGGGGGTTACAGCCCCAGCATTTT. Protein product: CASNGGLQPQHF.

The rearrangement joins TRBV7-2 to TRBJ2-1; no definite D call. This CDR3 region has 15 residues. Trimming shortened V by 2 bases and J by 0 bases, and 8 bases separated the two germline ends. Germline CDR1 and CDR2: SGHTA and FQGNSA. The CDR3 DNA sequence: TGTGCCAGCAGCTTACTGGTGAGCTCCTACAATGAGCAGTTCTTC. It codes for CASSLLVSSYNEQFF.

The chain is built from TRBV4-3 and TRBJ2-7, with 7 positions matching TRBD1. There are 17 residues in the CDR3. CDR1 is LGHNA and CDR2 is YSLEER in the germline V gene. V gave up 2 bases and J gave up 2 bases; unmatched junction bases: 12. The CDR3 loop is CASSQSLTRDRAYEQYF. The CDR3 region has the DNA TGCGCCAGCAGCCAATCACTAACCCGGGACAGAGCCTACGAGCAGTACTTC.